Sequencing of this T cell receptor (beta chain) was carried out in a study of CD8+CD57+ T cells in acquired aplastic anemia (dated by TCRdb to about 2018). For the wider study: DNA extracted from sorted CD4+ and CD8+ cells had a mean of around 3 ug, with a range of roughly 0.18 to 27.4 ug. CD8+CD57+ expansion was defined as a frequency above the mean frequency observed in healthy subjects.

A remark on this clonotype: Its specific antigen is unknown. This could be a read error, since a much larger clone is one nucleotide away.

The CDR3 holds 17 amino acids from the cysteine to the phenylalanine. The only DNA kept is the CDR3, 51 bases in frame from the first base. The germline V gene (reference sequence) supplies CDR1 LNHNV and CDR2 YYDKDF. TCR beta VDJ combination and CDR3 sequence profiling used genomic DNA as the template. An Illumina HiSeq 2000 was the platform used for TCR repertoire sequencing. The study's own analysis went as follows. TRBV/TRBJ rearrangement plots, CDR3 size and DJ length profiles, and Simpson's diversity index were used to assess repertoires. The most abundant DNA sequence in the deep sequencing data was defined as the immunodominant clone. CDR3 amino acid sequences were screened for sharing across subjects and were compared with published repertoires and the VDJdb database. TCRdb cleaned the public reads at Q25 with fastp, built clones with MiXCR and kept in-frame beta chains. Rows with one shared CDR3 protein collapse into an entry with the most common genes and DNA. The V and J calls and clone size are TCRdb's, not the authors'. The sample has about 160,000 distinct CDR3 sequences on record, around 50% of them singletons. Together, the top ten hold about 3% of the sample.

The investigation overall reported the following: Around 30 CD8+ CDR3 sequences were found to be shared between patients and controls, but these sequences appeared to be highly expressed in patients and within the immunodominant clones of the patients. Between patients and healthy controls, no significant difference in CD8+ Simpson's diversity was found (P=0.060).

Expansion of CD8+CD57+ cells had been shown by flow cytometry in the patients chosen for sequencing. All patients had severe acquired aplastic anemia diagnosed by International Study of Aplastic Anemia and Agranulocytosis and Camitta criteria. Patients had received no therapy at the time of blood sampling. In this study, sorted CD4+ and CD8+ T cells from the blood of healthy subjects and of severe aplastic anemia patients had their TCR repertoires deep-sequenced. In the USA, patient enrollment took place under clinicaltrials.gov protocols 00001620, 01623167, 00001397, 00071045, 00081523 and 00961064. Ficoll-Paque density gradient centrifugation was used to isolate peripheral blood mononuclear cells. Before DNA extraction, CD4+ and CD8+ T cells were sorted with FACS or magnetic beads.

This chain joins TRBV15 to TRBJ2-7; TRBD2 could be the D gene, as 6 bases match. The sequenced sample consisted of sorted CD4+, CD8+, or CD8+CD57+ T cells (not recorded which) from PBMCs. This clonotype was sampled from a human donor with aplastic anemia. The nucleotide sequence is given as TGTGCCGCCAGCAGAGATAATGGGGGGTTTGGGGCCTACGAGCAGTACTTC. This gives the protein CAASRDNGGFGAYEQYF.